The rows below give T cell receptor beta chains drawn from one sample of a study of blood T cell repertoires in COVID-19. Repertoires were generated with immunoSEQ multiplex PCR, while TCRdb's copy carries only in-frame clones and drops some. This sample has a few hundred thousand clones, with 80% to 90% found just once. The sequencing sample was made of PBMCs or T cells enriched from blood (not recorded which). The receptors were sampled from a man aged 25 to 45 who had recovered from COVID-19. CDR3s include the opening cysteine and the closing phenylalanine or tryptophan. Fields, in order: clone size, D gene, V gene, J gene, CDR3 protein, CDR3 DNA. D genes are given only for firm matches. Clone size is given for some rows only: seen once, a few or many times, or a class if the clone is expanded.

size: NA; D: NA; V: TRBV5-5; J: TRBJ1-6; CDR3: CASSLGGRPINSPLHF; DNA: TGTGCCAGCAGCTTGGGGGGGCGACCGATTAATTCACCCCTCCACTTT
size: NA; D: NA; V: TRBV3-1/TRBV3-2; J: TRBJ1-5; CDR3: CASSLDRCNQPQHF; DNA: TGTGCCAGCAGCCTAGACAGATGCAATCAGCCCCAGCATTTT
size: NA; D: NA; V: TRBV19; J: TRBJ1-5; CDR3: CASSPRGQPQHF; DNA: TGTGCCAGTAGCCCGAGGGGGCAGCCCCAGCATTTT
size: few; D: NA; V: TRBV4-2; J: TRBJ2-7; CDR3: CASSQEVESYEQYF; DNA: TGTGCCAGCAGCCAAGAAGTTGAGTCCTACGAGCAGTACTTC
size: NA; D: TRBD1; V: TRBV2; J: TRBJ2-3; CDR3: CASRGTGSTDTQYF; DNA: TGTGCCAGCAGGGGGACAGGATCCACAGATACGCAGTATTTT
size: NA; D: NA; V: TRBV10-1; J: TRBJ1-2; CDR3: CASSVGRDLPNYGYTF; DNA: TGCGCCAGCAGTGTAGGCAGGGACTTACCTAACTATGGCTACACCTTC
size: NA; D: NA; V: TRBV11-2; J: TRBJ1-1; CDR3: CASSGLTRNTEAFF; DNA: TGTGCCAGCAGCGGACTGACACGGAACACTGAAGCTTTCTTT
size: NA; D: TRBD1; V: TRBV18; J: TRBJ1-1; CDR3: CASSPPTGGVFLSEAFF; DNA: TGTGCCAGCTCACCCCCAACAGGGGGCGTTTTTCTTAGTGAAGCTTTCTTT
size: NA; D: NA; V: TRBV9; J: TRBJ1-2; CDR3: CASSRGGYGYTF; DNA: TGTGCCAGCAGTCGGGGGGGCTATGGCTACACCTTC
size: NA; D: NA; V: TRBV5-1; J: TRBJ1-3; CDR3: CASSLQGSGNTIYF; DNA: TGCGCCAGCAGCCTACAGGGCTCTGGAAACACCATATATTTT
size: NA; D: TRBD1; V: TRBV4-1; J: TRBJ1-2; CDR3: CASSQVGTGGRGYTF; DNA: TGCGCCAGCAGCCAAGTGGGGACAGGGGGTCGTGGCTACACCTTC
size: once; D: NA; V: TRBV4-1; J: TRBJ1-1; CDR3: CASSQLEGWDQNTEAFF; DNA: TGCGCCAGCAGCCAGCTGGAGGGGTGGGACCAGAACACTGAAGCTTTCTTT
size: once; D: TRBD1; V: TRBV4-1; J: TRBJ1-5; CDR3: CASSQEGGWPRNQPQHF; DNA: TGCGCCAGCAGCCAAGAAGGGGGCTGGCCCCGCAATCAGCCCCAGCATTTT
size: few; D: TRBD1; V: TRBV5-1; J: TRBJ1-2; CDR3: CASRRTGGRDYGYTF; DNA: TGCGCCAGCAGGAGAACAGGGGGCCGGGACTATGGCTACACCTTC
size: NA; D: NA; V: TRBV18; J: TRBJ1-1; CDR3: CASSPTGDTEAFF; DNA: TGTGCCAGCTCACCGACCGGGGACACTGAAGCTTTCTTT
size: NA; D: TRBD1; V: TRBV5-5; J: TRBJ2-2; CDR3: CASRPPGGATGELFF; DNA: TGTGCCAGCAGACCTCCAGGGGGCGCGACCGGGGAGCTGTTTTTT
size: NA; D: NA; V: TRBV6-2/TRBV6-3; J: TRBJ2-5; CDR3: CASSYVGGGETQYF; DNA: TGTGCCAGCAGTTACGTGGGGGGTGGGGAGACCCAGTACTTC
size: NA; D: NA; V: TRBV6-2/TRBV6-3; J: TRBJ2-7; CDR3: CASSPRAGSSYEQYF; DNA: TGTGCCAGCAGCCCTCGGGCGGGGAGCTCCTACGAGCAGTACTTC
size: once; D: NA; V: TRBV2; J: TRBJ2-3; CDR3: CASSLTGPLGDTQYF; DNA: TGTGCCAGCAGTCTCACAGGGCCACTTGGTGATACGCAGTATTTT
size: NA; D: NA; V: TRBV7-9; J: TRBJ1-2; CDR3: CASSFSRWGQGYGYTF; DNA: TGTGCCAGCAGCTTTTCTCGGTGGGGGCAAGGCTATGGCTACACCTTC
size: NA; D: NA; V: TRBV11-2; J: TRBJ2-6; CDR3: CASSYNRVDSGANVLTF; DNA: TGTGCCAGCAGCTATAACAGGGTGGACTCTGGGGCCAACGTCCTGACTTTC
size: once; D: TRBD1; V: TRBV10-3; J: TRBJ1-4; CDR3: CATGQANEKLFF; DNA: TGTGCCACCGGACAGGCTAATGAAAAACTGTTTTTT
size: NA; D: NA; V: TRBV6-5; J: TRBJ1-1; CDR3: CASSYSSGVGTEAFF; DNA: TGTGCCAGCAGTTACTCATCGGGGGTGGGCACTGAAGCTTTCTTT
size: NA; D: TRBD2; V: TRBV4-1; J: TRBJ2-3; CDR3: CASSHPLGLNSGGASTDTQYF; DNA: TGCGCCAGCAGCCATCCCTTGGGGTTGAATAGCGGGGGGGCTAGCACAGATACGCAGTATTTT
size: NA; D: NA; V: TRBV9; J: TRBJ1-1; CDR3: CASRPTGVTEAFF; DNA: TGTGCCAGCAGGCCGACGGGGGTCACTGAAGCTTTCTTT